This T cell receptor beta chain came from a study of cytomegalovirus exposure and HLA in healthy donors. Whole-study context: Researchers found that roughly 81% of 300 to 450 genotyped donors fell within the Caucasian-associated ancestry cluster.

Primers for the PCR totalled 60 Vbeta and 13 Jbeta. Original methodology: Later, 65 million to 85 million unique TCR beta chains were counted in an analysis, and approximately 10 million of them were shared. Some clones are missing from TCRdb's copy, which holds only in-frame ones; the method was immunoSEQ multiplex PCR. V, J and clone size are those of that table, while D and trimming were read from the DNA. The sample records about 110,000 clones, about three quarters being singletons. The CDR3 totals 16 residues. With V trimmed by 1 base and J by 4 bases, 5 bases remained unmatched. Germline V lookup: CDR1 SGHVS, CDR2 FQNEAQ.

The sample taken for sequencing was PBMCs. The chain combines TRBV7-8 with TRBJ2-1; 9 nucleotides line up with TRBD1. The receptor was isolated from a woman younger than 45 in good health and CMV-seronegative. CDR3 sequence: CASSLETGTGYNEQFF. In DNA form, the CDR3 reads TGTGCCAGCAGCTTAGAGACCGGGACAGGGTACAATGAGCAGTTCTTC.